The clone carrying this TCR beta chain occurred a few times. The antigen is unknown. TCRdb redid the calling of the RT-PCR reads with MiXCR, one entry per CDR3 protein. The table has 300,000 to 350,000 distinct CDR3 sequences, about a fifth seen once. This sample is part of a study of response to subunit inactivated influenza vaccine. Findings of the study overall: Authors proposed each seasonal influenza vaccination draws in few new T cells.

The V end was cut by 6 bases, the J end by 0 bases, with 14 bases between. This CDR3 has 15 amino acids. Germline assignment: CDR1 LNHDA and CDR2 SQIVND (reference sequence). The source was PBMCs from blood, collected less than 22 months after vaccination. This rearrangement joins TRBV19 to TRBJ1-1; the D is unclear. The receptor was isolated from a man between 50 and 75 years old who received an inactivated influenza vaccine. This CDR3 is CASRLHANLNTEAFF. The CDR3 region has the DNA TGTGCCAGTAGACTGCACGCCAATTTGAACACTGAAGCTTTCTTT.